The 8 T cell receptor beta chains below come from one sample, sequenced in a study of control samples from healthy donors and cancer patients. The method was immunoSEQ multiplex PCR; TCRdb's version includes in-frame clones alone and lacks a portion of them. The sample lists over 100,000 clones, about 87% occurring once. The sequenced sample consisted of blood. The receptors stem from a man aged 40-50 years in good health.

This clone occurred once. The chain's CDR3 is CASSSPRESNTGELFF. As DNA, the CDR3 is TGTGCCAGCAGCTCCCCGAGAGAATCGAACACCGGGGAGCTGTTTTTT. The rearrangement links TRBV7-3 to TRBJ2-2; D gene ambiguous. Trimming pared 4 bases from V and 0 bases from J, leaving 12 bases between. Germline V lookup: CDR1 SGHTA, CDR2 FQGTGA. This CDR3 comprises 16 residues.

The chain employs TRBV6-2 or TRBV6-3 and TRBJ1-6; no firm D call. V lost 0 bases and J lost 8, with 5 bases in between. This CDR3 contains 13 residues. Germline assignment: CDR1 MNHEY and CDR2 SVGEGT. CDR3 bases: TGTGCCAGCAGTTACTCCCTGGATTCACCCCTCCACTTT. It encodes CASSYSLDSPLHF.

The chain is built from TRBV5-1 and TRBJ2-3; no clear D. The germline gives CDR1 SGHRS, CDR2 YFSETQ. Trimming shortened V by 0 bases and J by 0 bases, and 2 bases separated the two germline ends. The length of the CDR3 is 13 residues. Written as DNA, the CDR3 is TGCGCCAGCAGCTTGGCGAGCACAGATACGCAGTATTTT. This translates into CASSLASTDTQYF. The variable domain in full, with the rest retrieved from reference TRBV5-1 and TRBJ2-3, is KAGVTQTPRYLIKTRGQQVTLSCSPISGHRSVSWYQQTPGQGLQFLFEYFSETQRNKGNFPGRFSGRQFSNSRSEMNVSTLELGDSALYLCASSLASTDTQYFGPGTRLTVL.

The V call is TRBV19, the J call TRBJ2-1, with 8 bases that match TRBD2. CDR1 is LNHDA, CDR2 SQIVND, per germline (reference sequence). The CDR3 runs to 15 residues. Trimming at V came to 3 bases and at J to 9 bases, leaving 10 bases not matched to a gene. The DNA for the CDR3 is TGTGCCAGTAGTATGGCCAGCGGGGGCCAGGGTGAGCAGTTCTTC. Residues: CASSMASGGQGEQFF. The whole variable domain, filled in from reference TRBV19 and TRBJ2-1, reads DGGITQSPKYLFRKEGQNVTLSCEQNLNHDAMYWYRQDPGQGLRLIYYSQIVNDFQKGDIAEGYSVSREKKESFPLTVTSAQKNPTAFYLCASSMASGGQGEQFFGPGTRLTVL.

CDR3 in DNA: TGTGCCAGCAGACCCGGGGGGGGGTTCTACAATGAGCAGTTCTTC. Amino acid sequence: CASRPGGGFYNEQFF. The rearrangement uses TRBV6-5 and TRBJ2-1; TRBD2 aligns across 8 bases. The CDR3 covers 15 residues. CDR1 and CDR2 from the germline V gene are MNHEY and SVGAGI. Unmatched junction bases numbered 7, after V lost 6 bases and J lost 3 bases.

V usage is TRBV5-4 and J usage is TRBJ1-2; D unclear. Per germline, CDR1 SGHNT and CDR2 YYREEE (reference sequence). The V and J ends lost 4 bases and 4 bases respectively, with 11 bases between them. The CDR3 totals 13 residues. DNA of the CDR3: TGTGCCAGCAGCACCGAAAGCCTCTATGGCTACACCTTC. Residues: CASSTESLYGYTF.

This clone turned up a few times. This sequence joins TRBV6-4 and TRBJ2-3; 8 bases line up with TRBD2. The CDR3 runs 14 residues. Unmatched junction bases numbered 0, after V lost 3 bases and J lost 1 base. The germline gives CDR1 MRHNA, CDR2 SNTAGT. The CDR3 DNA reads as TGTGCCAGCAGTGAAGCGGGGGGCACAGATACGCAGTATTTT. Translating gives CASSEAGGTDTQYF.

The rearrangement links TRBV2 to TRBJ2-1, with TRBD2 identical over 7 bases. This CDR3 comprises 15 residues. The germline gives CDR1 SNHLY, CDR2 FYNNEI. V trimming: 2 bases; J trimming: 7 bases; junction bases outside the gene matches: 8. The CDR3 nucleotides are TGTGCCAGCAGTGAAATGAGGACTAGGAGGAATGAGCAGTTCTTC. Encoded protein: CASSEMRTRRNEQFF.